This is a list of T cell receptor beta chains from one sample in a study of cytomegalovirus exposure and HLA in healthy donors. Assay used: immunoSEQ multiplex PCR; TCRdb lists only in-frame clones, some missing. Here the sample spans approximately 110,000 clones, approximately 80% being singletons. Sequenced: PBMCs. The receptors stem from a human donor in good health. Both conserved end residues are part of each CDR3. The order of the fields is V gene, D gene, clone size, J gene, CDR3 DNA, CDR3 protein. A D gene is named only where the DNA matches it firmly. The size entry is marked missing in some rows and otherwise reads once, few, many or a size class.

V gene: TRBV5-1
D gene: TRBD2
clone size: once
J gene: TRBJ2-2
CDR3 DNA: TGCGCCAGCAGCTGGGGGGGGAGACTAGCGAGGGACACCGGGGAGCTGTTTTTT
CDR3 protein: CASSWGGRLARDTGELFF

V gene: TRBV5-1
D gene: NA
clone size: NA
J gene: TRBJ2-1
CDR3 DNA: TGCGCCAGCAGCCAGGGACAACCCTACAATGAGCAGTTCTTC
CDR3 protein: CASSQGQPYNEQFF

V gene: TRBV28
D gene: TRBD1
clone size: once
J gene: TRBJ1-2
CDR3 DNA: TGTGCCAGCAGTTCGAGGGACAGGCTTTTC
CDR3 protein: CASSSRDRLF

V gene: TRBV2
D gene: TRBD2
clone size: NA
J gene: TRBJ2-2
CDR3 DNA: TGTGCCAGGGGGGGGGTGGGCACCGGGGAGCTGTTTTTT
CDR3 protein: CARGGVGTGELFF

V gene: TRBV11-2
D gene: TRBD1
clone size: NA
J gene: TRBJ1-4
CDR3 DNA: TGTGCCAGCAGTCGTACCCGGGACAGGGGTGAAAAACTGTTTTTT
CDR3 protein: CASSRTRDRGEKLFF

V gene: TRBV28
D gene: NA
clone size: NA
J gene: TRBJ1-4
CDR3 DNA: TGTGCCAGCAGTCGCCCTCCGGGAGGGAGCGGTGCTAATGAAAAACTGTTTTTT
CDR3 protein: CASSRPPGGSGANEKLFF

V gene: TRBV7-9
D gene: NA
clone size: NA
J gene: TRBJ2-5
CDR3 DNA: TGTGCCAGCAGATTCGCCAGTCCAGAGACCCAGTACTTC
CDR3 protein: CASRFASPETQYF

V gene: TRBV5-1
D gene: NA
clone size: NA
J gene: TRBJ2-2
CDR3 DNA: TGCGCCAGCAGCTTGGTTGTGGGAGGATACGCCGGGGAGCTGTTTTTT
CDR3 protein: CASSLVVGGYAGELFF

V gene: TRBV28
D gene: NA
clone size: NA
J gene: TRBJ1-2
CDR3 DNA: TGTGCCAGCAGTTTGGGGGGCTATGGCTACACCTTC
CDR3 protein: CASSLGGYGYTF

V gene: TRBV19
D gene: TRBD2
clone size: once
J gene: TRBJ2-3
CDR3 DNA: TGTGCCAGTAGTATGGGACGACTAGCGGGATCCCCCACAGATACGCAGTATTTT
CDR3 protein: CASSMGRLAGSPTDTQYF

V gene: TRBV6-1
D gene: TRBD2
clone size: NA
J gene: TRBJ2-1
CDR3 DNA: TGTGCCAGCAGCCCTGGGACTAGCGATGAGCAGTTCTTC
CDR3 protein: CASSPGTSDEQFF

V gene: TRBV19
D gene: NA
clone size: NA
J gene: TRBJ1-1
CDR3 DNA: TGTGCCGCCAAACAGGGTTCCAACACTGAAGCTTTCTTT
CDR3 protein: CAAKQGSNTEAFF

V gene: TRBV9
D gene: NA
clone size: few
J gene: TRBJ2-1
CDR3 DNA: TGTGCCAGCAGCCCTGGGCGGGGCCGGGGGAATGAGCAGTTCTTC
CDR3 protein: CASSPGRGRGNEQFF

V gene: TRBV10-2
D gene: TRBD2
clone size: NA
J gene: TRBJ2-7
CDR3 DNA: TGCGCCAGCAGCGGGACTAGCGGGAGGCTGGGCTACGAGCAGTACTTC
CDR3 protein: CASSGTSGRLGYEQYF

V gene: TRBV7-9
D gene: TRBD1
clone size: NA
J gene: TRBJ2-5
CDR3 DNA: TGTGCCAGCAGCTCCCGGGACAGGGTACGAGAGCAGTACTTC
CDR3 protein: CASSSRDRVREQYF

V gene: TRBV7-6
D gene: NA
clone size: few
J gene: TRBJ1-1
CDR3 DNA: TGTGCCAGCAGCTTAGGGCCCGGGACAAATGAAGCTTTCTTT
CDR3 protein: CASSLGPGTNEAFF

V gene: TRBV18
D gene: TRBD1
clone size: NA
J gene: TRBJ1-6
CDR3 DNA: TGTGCCAGCTCACCATTACAGGGGAATTCACCCCTCCACTTT
CDR3 protein: CASSPLQGNSPLHF

V gene: TRBV27
D gene: TRBD2
clone size: NA
J gene: TRBJ2-7
CDR3 DNA: TGTGCCAGCAGTTGGGCGGGGGAAGCGGAGGGTTACGAGCAGTACTTC
CDR3 protein: CASSWAGEAEGYEQYF

V gene: TRBV5-1
D gene: TRBD1
clone size: NA
J gene: TRBJ2-7
CDR3 DNA: TGCGCCAGCAGCTTGGGACAGGGGCTATACGAGCAGTACTTC
CDR3 protein: CASSLGQGLYEQYF

V gene: TRBV18
D gene: NA
clone size: NA
J gene: TRBJ1-1
CDR3 DNA: TGTGCCAGCTCACCAGGGGCCCAGAACACTGAAGCTTTCTTT
CDR3 protein: CASSPGAQNTEAFF

V gene: TRBV9
D gene: TRBD2
clone size: NA
J gene: TRBJ2-5
CDR3 DNA: TGTGCCAGCAGCGTATCTAGCGGGAGGGGGGGAGAGACCCAGTACTTC
CDR3 protein: CASSVSSGRGGETQYF

V gene: TRBV11-3
D gene: TRBD1
clone size: NA
J gene: TRBJ2-7
CDR3 DNA: TGTGCCAGCACCCCAGGGGGACAGGGCGCCTCCCGATCCTACGAGCAGTACTTC
CDR3 protein: CASTPGGQGASRSYEQYF

V gene: TRBV2
D gene: NA
clone size: NA
J gene: TRBJ2-4
CDR3 DNA: TGTGCCAGCAGTGAATTGAGATGGGCCAAAAACATTCAGTACTTC
CDR3 protein: CASSELRWAKNIQYF

V gene: TRBV6-5
D gene: TRBD1
clone size: NA
J gene: TRBJ2-7
CDR3 DNA: TGTGCCAGCAGCCTCGCAGGGGGCATGAACGAGCAGTACTTC
CDR3 protein: CASSLAGGMNEQYF

V gene: TRBV5-1
D gene: TRBD2
clone size: NA
J gene: TRBJ2-1
CDR3 DNA: TGCGCCAGCAGCCGTGGACTAGCGGGACTCGAGGGTGAGCAGTTCTTC
CDR3 protein: CASSRGLAGLEGEQFF

V gene: TRBV6-1
D gene: TRBD2
clone size: few
J gene: TRBJ2-5
CDR3 DNA: TGTGCCAGCAGTGACCTGACTAGCGGGAAGGAGACCCAGTACTTC
CDR3 protein: CASSDLTSGKETQYF

V gene: TRBV30
D gene: TRBD2
clone size: few
J gene: TRBJ2-2
CDR3 DNA: TGTGCCTGGATCGACTTCGGAGGGAGGGAAGCCGGGGAGCTGTTTTTT
CDR3 protein: CAWIDFGGREAGELFF

V gene: TRBV6-4
D gene: NA
clone size: NA
J gene: TRBJ1-5
CDR3 DNA: TGTGCCAGCAGTGCCATCCAGGGGCAGCCCCAGCATTTT
CDR3 protein: CASSAIQGQPQHF

V gene: TRBV5-1
D gene: NA
clone size: NA
J gene: TRBJ2-5
CDR3 DNA: TGCGCCAGCAGCTTGGATGGCGGGGTAGAGACCCAGTACTTC
CDR3 protein: CASSLDGGVETQYF

V gene: TRBV7-6
D gene: TRBD2
clone size: few
J gene: TRBJ2-2
CDR3 DNA: TGTGCCAGCAGCCCCCGGACTAGTCGGGCCGGGGAGCTGTTTTTT
CDR3 protein: CASSPRTSRAGELFF

V gene: TRBV18
D gene: NA
clone size: NA
J gene: TRBJ1-4
CDR3 DNA: TGTGCCAGCTCAAGAGGACAGAGGAATGAAAAACTGTTTTTT
CDR3 protein: CASSRGQRNEKLFF

V gene: TRBV5-6
D gene: NA
clone size: NA
J gene: TRBJ1-2
CDR3 DNA: TGTGCCAGCAGCTTGAACAGGGACTATGGCTACACCTTC
CDR3 protein: CASSLNRDYGYTF

V gene: TRBV5-1
D gene: TRBD1
clone size: NA
J gene: TRBJ2-7
CDR3 DNA: TGCGCCAGCAGCTCGGACAGGGGTTACGAGCAGTACTTC
CDR3 protein: CASSSDRGYEQYF

V gene: TRBV5-1
D gene: NA
clone size: NA
J gene: TRBJ2-1
CDR3 DNA: TGCGCCAGCAGCGTGTCGGGGGAACCTAACTACAATGAGCAGTTCTTC
CDR3 protein: CASSVSGEPNYNEQFF

V gene: TRBV19
D gene: TRBD2
clone size: NA
J gene: TRBJ2-1
CDR3 DNA: TGTGCCAGTAGGCTGACTAGCGGGACCGATGAGCAGTTCTTC
CDR3 protein: CASRLTSGTDEQFF

V gene: TRBV6-5
D gene: NA
clone size: NA
J gene: TRBJ1-2
CDR3 DNA: TGTGCCAGCACCGAGCTTAGGGGTGGCTACACCTTC
CDR3 protein: CASTELRGGYTF

V gene: TRBV7-9
D gene: NA
clone size: NA
J gene: TRBJ2-4
CDR3 DNA: TGTGCCAGCAGCCTCAGAGGGGGGGCCCTAGCCAAAAACATTCAGTACTTC
CDR3 protein: CASSLRGGALAKNIQYF

V gene: TRBV30
D gene: NA
clone size: NA
J gene: TRBJ2-7
CDR3 DNA: TGTGCCTGGAGACTAGGGAGCTACGAGCAGTACTTC
CDR3 protein: CAWRLGSYEQYF

V gene: TRBV5-1
D gene: TRBD1
clone size: NA
J gene: TRBJ1-5
CDR3 DNA: TGCGCCAGCAGGTTGGGGACAGGTAGCAATCAGCCCCAGCATTTT
CDR3 protein: CASRLGTGSNQPQHF

V gene: TRBV5-4
D gene: TRBD2
clone size: few
J gene: TRBJ2-6
CDR3 DNA: TGTGCCAGCAGCTTGGGGACTAGCGGAGCCCGCTCTGGGGCCAACGTCCTGACTTTC
CDR3 protein: CASSLGTSGARSGANVLTF

V gene: TRBV6-5
D gene: NA
clone size: once
J gene: TRBJ1-4
CDR3 DNA: TGTGCCAGCAGTTACAGGGGTCTAGGAGAAAAACTGTTTTTT
CDR3 protein: CASSYRGLGEKLFF